One sample yielded the 10 T cell receptor beta chains listed below, sequenced in a study of blood T cells in healthy people across ages. Together with a sample-barcoded 5' primer, a J-beta primer mix was included in a second PCR lasting roughly 6 to 12 cycles. TCRdb reprocessed the 5' RACE reads via MiXCR and lists one record per CDR3 protein. The sample records 780,000 or so distinct CDR3 sequences, about 53% being singletons. The material sequenced was blood. The receptors derive from an elderly man in good health.

This clonotype has a handful of counts. This chain joins TRBV7-6 and TRBJ1-1; D not certain. Germline loops: CDR1 SGHVS, CDR2 FNYEAQ. V lost 3 bases to trimming and J lost 4 bases, with 15 bases between them. The CDR3 totals 15 residues. CDR3 nucleotide sequence: TGTGCCAGCAGCTTCCAGACTGGGGAGGTCACTGAAGCTTTCTTT. It codes for CASSFQTGEVTEAFF.

This chain connects TRBV6-5 to TRBJ2-2; 7 bases map to TRBD2. The CDR3 totals 15 residues. Germline V CDR1 and CDR2: MNHEY, SVGAGI. The trim removed 6 bases at V and 4 bases at J, leaving 8 bases unmatched. The CDR3 DNA reads TGTGCCAGCAGACGATGGGGGGGGAGCACCGGGGAGCTGTTTTTT. Amino acids: CASRRWGGSTGELFF.

The chain joins TRBV6-1 to TRBJ2-1, with a weak D call TRBD1 (6 bases). Trimming cost V 7 bases and J 0 bases, with 16 bases left between them. This CDR3 is 16 amino acids long. CDR1 is MNHNS and CDR2 is SASEGT in the germline V gene. The CDR3 DNA follows: TGTGCCAGCACTTCGCCTACAGGGAACTCCTACAATGAGCAGTTCTTC. It yields the protein CASTSPTGNSYNEQFF.

The table lists this clonotype with a few counts. This chain links TRBV27 with TRBJ1-1; D gene unclear. The length of the CDR3 is 12 residues. V was pared by 5 bases and J by 10 bases, with 14 bases between. Germline V gene lookup returns CDR1 MNHEY and CDR2 SMNVEV (reference sequence). The chain's CDR3 is CASSLSGGPAFF. CDR3 nucleotide sequence: TGTGCCAGCAGTCTCTCGGGAGGGCCAGCTTTCTTT.

The rearrangement uses TRBV7-3 and TRBJ2-5, with 7 bases that match TRBD2. Germline values: CDR1 SGHTA, CDR2 FQGTGA. Losses at the gene ends were 1 base for V and 4 bases for J; bases not matched to a gene: 6. This CDR3 is built from 15 residues. CDR3 sequence (DNA): TGTGCCAGCAGCTTAAATGGCGGGAGAGGAGAGACCCAGTACTTC. It codes for CASSLNGGRGETQYF.

This rearrangement joins TRBV20-1 to TRBJ2-1; 8 positions agree with TRBD2. This CDR3 is built from 15 residues. Unmatched junction bases numbered 4, after V lost 1 base and J lost 2 bases. From germline, CDR1 is DFQATT and CDR2 SNEGSKA (reference sequence). The CDR3 DNA follows: TGCAGTGCTAGAGTCGGGACTAGTACCTACAATGAGCAGTTCTTC. Its translation: CSARVGTSTYNEQFF.

The genes are TRBV5-1 and TRBJ2-6, with TRBD1 identical over 10 bases. V was pared by 7 bases and J by 3 bases, with 7 bases of the junction left unmatched. Germline loops: CDR1 SGHRS, CDR2 YFSETQ. The CDR3 runs to 16 residues. The CDR3 spells CASEETGGFGANVLTF. CDR3 bases: TGCGCCAGCGAAGAGACAGGGGGCTTTGGGGCCAACGTCCTGACTTTC.

Comment on this clonotype: The junction differs from germline at one of its ends, possibly a read error. This chain links TRBV10-3 with TRBJ1-6, with D unresolved. This CDR3 is built from 14 residues. Germline V CDR1 and CDR2: ENHRY, SYGVKD. The CDR3 protein is CAIRSQVDNSPLHF. The CDR3 coding sequence is TGCGCCATCCGTAGTCAGGTCGACAATTCACCCCTCCACTTT.

A word on this clonotype: Being one base from a much bigger clone, this may be a read error. The V and J genes are TRBV15 and TRBJ1-2; D is unresolved. This CDR3 has 15 residues. CDR1 and CDR2 (germline): LNHNV, YYDKDF (reference sequence). CDR3 DNA: TGTACCACCAGCAGAGATTATCGGGGTTTGAGTGGCTACACCTTC. This sequence encodes CTTSRDYRGLSGYTF. The full variable domain, with the rest looked up from reference TRBV15 and TRBJ1-2, is DAMVIQNPRYQVTQFGKPVTLSCSQTLNHNVMYWYQQKSSQAPKLLFHYYDKDFNNEADTPDNFQSRRPNTSFCFLDIRSPGLGDTAMYLCTTSRDYRGLSGYTFGSGTRLTVV.

V and J are TRBV4-1 and TRBJ1-2, with 7 bases aligning to TRBD1. CDR3 length: 14 amino acids. V lost 4 bases, J lost 6 bases, and 8 bases stayed unmatched. The germline V gene encodes CDR1 MGHRA and CDR2 YSYEKL. CDR3 coding DNA: TGCGCCAGCAGCCCTACGGACAGGCTCGATGGCTACACCTTC. Residues: CASSPTDRLDGYTF.